These 30 T cell receptor beta chains originate from one sample sequenced in a study of blood T cell repertoires in COVID-19. This table comes from immunoSEQ multiplex PCR, and its TCRdb copy is limited to in-frame clones, with some not included. Among approximately 100,000 clones, 88% were seen once, and the ten largest hold about 6%. The sequencing sample was made of peripheral blood. These receptor sequences come from an older woman with acute or convalescent COVID-19.

The rearrangement links TRBV30 to TRBJ2-5; D is unclear. The V gene's germline CDR1 is GTSNPN and CDR2 SVGIG (reference sequence). This CDR3 contains 11 residues. Trimming took 1 base from V and 5 from J, leaving 5 bases between them. The CDR3 nucleotides are TGTGCCTGGAGTGCCCTGGAGACCCAGTACTTC. Translation: CAWSALETQYF.

The chain is built from TRBV4-2 and TRBJ2-2; the match to TRBD2 covers 12 bases. The germline V gene encodes CDR1 LGHNA and CDR2 YNFKEQ. The CDR3 is made up of 16 amino acids. The ends lost 3 bases at V and 7 bases at J; junction bases unmatched: 6. CDR3 loop: CASSQTSGRRDGELFF. The DNA for the CDR3 is TGTGCCAGCAGCCAGACTAGCGGGAGACGAGACGGGGAGCTGTTTTTT.

The chain joins TRBV9 to TRBJ2-2; the D is unclear. Germline V gene data show CDR1 as SGDLS and CDR2 as YYNGEE. V lost 1 base and J lost 8, with 6 bases in between. The CDR3 is made up of 12 amino acids. This CDR3 is CASSVPQGELFF. The CDR3 nucleotides read TGTGCCAGCAGCGTACCTCAGGGGGAGCTGTTTTTT.

CDR3 coding DNA: TGTGCCAGTTCCTCCCCCGGGACTAGCGGGAGGGCCGTTTACGAGCAGTACTTC. Protein: CASSSPGTSGRAVYEQYF. V and J are TRBV19 and TRBJ2-7, with 16 bases identical to TRBD2. CDR3 size: 18 residues. J gave up 4 bases and V 8 bases, and 14 bases lay outside the gene matches. In germline, CDR1 is LNHDA, CDR2 SQIVND (reference sequence).

The chain uses TRBV18 and TRBJ1-1, with D unclear. The CDR3 totals 12 residues. Germline V gives CDR1 KGHSH, CDR2 LQKENI. V lost 3 bases, J lost 6 bases, and 8 bases lay in between. CDR3 amino acids: CASSPYPSEAFF. The CDR3 DNA is TGTGCCAGCTCACCTTATCCCTCTGAAGCTTTCTTT.

The genes are TRBV5-1 and TRBJ2-1; TRBD2 might be the D (6 bases). This CDR3 has 14 residues. V was shortened by 5 bases and J by 1 base, with 10 bases between the two germline ends. Germline V gene lookup returns CDR1 SGHRS and CDR2 YFSETQ. CDR3 sequence reads: CASSTGESYNEQFF. The CDR3 nucleotides are TGCGCCAGCAGTACGGGAGAATCCTACAATGAGCAGTTCTTC. The entire variable domain, with the rest obtained from reference TRBV5-1 and TRBJ2-1, is as follows: KAGVTQTPRYLIKTRGQQVTLSCSPISGHRSVSWYQQTPGQGLQFLFEYFSETQRNKGNFPGRFSGRQFSNSRSEMNVSTLELGDSALYLCASSTGESYNEQFFGPGTRLTVL.

The chain is built from TRBV29-1 and TRBJ2-5, with D perhaps TRBD2 (5 bases). The CDR3 runs 15 residues. CDR1 SQVTM and CDR2 ANQGSEA come from the germline V gene. V was trimmed by 5 bases and J by 4 bases, leaving 20 bases between them. The CDR3 loop is CSVSNPGLGRETQYF. As DNA, the CDR3 is TGCAGCGTTTCTAATCCCGGCCTGGGGAGAGAGACCCAGTACTTC.

This clone was counted a few times. The chain carries TRBV19 and TRBJ1-5, with D perhaps TRBD1 (6 bases). The CDR3 consists of 15 residues. The V end lost 5 bases, the J end lost 4 bases, and 15 bases lay between the germline ends. Germline V gene data show CDR1 as LNHDA and CDR2 as SQIVND (reference sequence). The DNA of the CDR3 is TGTGCCAGTAGTGTCCGGGACACTCCAAATCAGCCCCAGCATTTT. This gives the protein CASSVRDTPNQPQHF.

This clone was found a few times. The chain carries TRBV12-5 and TRBJ2-3; 8 bases agree with TRBD1. Germline CDR1 reads LGHNT; CDR2 reads FRNRAP. This CDR3 has 15 amino acids. J was trimmed by 3 bases and V by 7 bases; bases with no gene match: 9. Written as DNA, the CDR3 is TGTGCTAGTGCCCAGGGGGCAGGGGAGACAGATACGCAGTATTTT. This translates into CASAQGAGETDTQYF.

The rearrangement joins TRBV30 to TRBJ1-1; D gene ambiguous. Trimming stripped 0 bases from V and 7 bases from J, with 6 bases between. The CDR3 contains 11 residues. In germline, CDR1 is GTSNPN, CDR2 SVGIG (reference sequence). The CDR3 DNA follows: TGTGCCTGGAGTGTAAACGGTGAAGCTTTCTTT. The encoded protein is CAWSVNGEAFF.

The J gene is TRBJ1-2, the V gene TRBV10-3, with a tentative D call TRBD1 (5 bases). The CDR3 is 14 residues long. Germline V gene sequence: CDR1 ENHRY, CDR2 SYGVKD. The V gene lost 1 base and the J gene lost 2 bases, with 8 bases spanning the gap. The chain's CDR3 is CAISEWGENYGYTF. The DNA for the CDR3 is TGTGCCATCAGTGAGTGGGGGGAAAACTATGGCTACACCTTC.

The chain recombines TRBV4-1 with TRBJ1-1, with 8 bases identical to TRBD1. The germline CDR1 and CDR2 sequences are MGHRA and YSYEKL. V lost 3 bases, J lost 4 bases, and 4 bases stayed unmatched. CDR3 length: 14 amino acids. The CDR3, as DNA: TGCGCCAGCAGCCATCCTACAGGGGGCACTGAAGCTTTCTTT. Amino acids: CASSHPTGGTEAFF.

This chain uses TRBV19 with TRBJ1-3; 7 bases are a match to TRBD1. The CDR3 has 14 residues. Unmatched junction bases numbered 7, after V lost 6 bases and J lost 5 bases. Per germline, CDR1 LNHDA and CDR2 SQIVND (reference sequence). DNA of the CDR3: TGTGCCAGTAGAGCCGCGACAGGGAGAAACACCATATATTTT. Translation: CASRAATGRNTIYF.

The rearrangement joins TRBV7-9 to TRBJ1-2; weak D call: TRBD1 (5 bases). V was shortened by 5 bases and J by 9 bases, with 13 bases between the two germline ends. Per the germline V gene, CDR1 is SEHNR and CDR2 is FQNEAQ (reference sequence). The CDR3 is made up of 12 amino acids. This CDR3 is CASSPGASRYTF. CDR3 bases: TGTGCCAGCAGCCCTGGGGCGTCCCGCTACACCTTC.

This clone was counted a single time. This rearrangement joins TRBV5-1 to TRBJ1-5; TRBD1 agrees at 8 bases. CDR3 length equals 15 residues. With V trimmed by 1 base and J by 6 bases, 6 bases remained unmatched. In germline, CDR1 is SGHRS, CDR2 YFSETQ. CDR3 coding DNA: TGCGCCAGCAGCTTGACTGGACAGGGTTTTCAGCCCCAGCATTTT. This sequence encodes CASSLTGQGFQPQHF.

The rearrangement links TRBV6-2 or TRBV6-3 to TRBJ2-1, with 8 bases fitting TRBD2. Germline trimming cut 4 bases from V and 5 bases from J; bases unmatched to any gene: 4. CDR1 is MNHEY, CDR2 SVGEGT, per germline. This CDR3 is built from 14 residues. CDR3 nucleotides: TGTGCCAGCAGTTCTCGGGAGGGGAACAATGAGCAGTTCTTC. It specifies CASSSREGNNEQFF.

This sequence joins TRBV14 and TRBJ2-1; 8 positions agree with TRBD1. The germline V gene encodes CDR1 SGHDN and CDR2 FVKESK. With V trimmed by 8 bases and J by 4 bases, 7 bases remained unmatched. The CDR3 has 14 amino acids. The CDR3 region is CASSGTGNYNEQFF. The CDR3 nucleotides read TGTGCCAGCTCCGGGACAGGAAATTACAATGAGCAGTTCTTC.

This chain's CDR3 is CAWSVLVNTEAFF. The CDR3 DNA reads as TGTGCCTGGAGTGTACTGGTCAACACTGAAGCTTTCTTT. The chain has TRBV30 and TRBJ1-1; D call uncertain. Between the trimmed V and J ends, which lost 0 bases and 2 bases, there was a span of 7 bases. There are 13 residues in the CDR3. The germline gives CDR1 GTSNPN, CDR2 SVGIG (reference sequence).

The chain employs TRBV7-3 and TRBJ1-3; 7 bases line up with TRBD1. The CDR3 is made up of 14 amino acids. Germline loops: CDR1 SGHTA, CDR2 FQGTGA. V lost 5 bases and J lost 3; bases outside the gene matches: 4. The CDR3 sequence is CASSTRGFGNTIYF. The CDR3 region has the DNA TGTGCCAGCAGCACCAGGGGGTTTGGAAACACCATATATTTT.

This chain links TRBV3-1 (or the pseudogene TRBV3-2) with TRBJ2-2; D perhaps matches TRBD2 (6 bases). V dropped 6 bases and J dropped 5 bases, with 13 bases sitting between them. This CDR3 contains 14 residues. CDR1 and CDR2 from the germline V gene are LGHDT and YNNKEL (reference sequence). DNA of the CDR3: TGTGCCAGCAGGCCCGGGAGATGGACCGGGGAGCTGTTTTTT. Translating gives CASRPGRWTGELFF.

The J gene is TRBJ2-2, the V gene TRBV2; 9 nucleotides line up with TRBD2. Germline values: CDR1 SNHLY, CDR2 FYNNEI. The CDR3 is 17 residues long. Trimming cost V 9 bases and J 3 bases; bases outside gene matches: 14. The CDR3 loop is CASKFLAGIGDTGELFF. The CDR3 DNA sequence: TGTGCCAGTAAATTCCTAGCGGGAATCGGAGACACCGGGGAGCTGTTTTTT. The full variable domain, with the rest looked up from reference TRBV2 and TRBJ2-2, is EPEVTQTPSHQVTQMGQEVILRCVPISNHLYFYWYRQILGQKVEFLVSFYNNEISEKSEIFDDQFSVERPDGSNFTLKIRSTKLEDSAMYFCASKFLAGIGDTGELFFGEGSRLTVL.

CDR3 protein: CASSLGGGSGNTIYF. Written as DNA, the CDR3 is TGTGCCAGCAGCTTAGGGGGCGGCTCTGGAAACACCATATATTTT. The V gene is TRBV7-9, the J gene TRBJ1-3; D might be TRBD1 (5 bases). Trimming removed 1 base from V and 0 bases from J, with 7 bases in between. This CDR3 spans 15 amino acids. From germline, CDR1 is SEHNR and CDR2 FQNEAQ (reference sequence).

The chain is built from TRBV6-1 and TRBJ2-3; tentative D call: TRBD1 (6 bases). Trimming removed 3 bases from V and 2 bases from J, with 15 bases in between. The CDR3 has 16 residues. The V gene's germline CDR1 is MNHNS and CDR2 SASEGT. CDR3 residues: CASSDWGTGITDTQYF. The CDR3 bases are TGTGCCAGCAGTGACTGGGGAACAGGGATCACAGATACGCAGTATTTT.

The gene calls are TRBV28 and TRBJ2-5; 13 positions agree with TRBD2. J was trimmed by 4 bases and V by 4 bases; bases with no gene match: 6. Per germline, CDR1 MDHEN and CDR2 SYDVKM. The CDR3 loop spans 16 amino acids. CDR3 coding DNA: TGTGCCAGCAGTTCCCTATGGACTAGCGGGGGAGAGACCCAGTACTTC. It codes for CASSSLWTSGGETQYF. Full variable domain (outside the CDR3, taken from reference TRBV28 and TRBJ2-5): DVKVTQSSRYLVKRTGEKVFLECVQDMDHENMFWYRQDPGLGLRLIYFSYDVKMKEKGDIPEGYSVSREKKERFSLILESASTNQTSMYLCASSSLWTSGGETQYFGPGTRLLVL.

The genes are TRBV5-1 and TRBJ1-1; TRBD1 matches 9 bases. There are 11 residues in the CDR3. The V gene's germline CDR1 is SGHRS and CDR2 YFSETQ. Unmatched junction bases numbered 3, after V lost 7 bases and J lost 8 bases. In nucleotides, the CDR3 is TGCGCCAGCGTGGACAGGGGAGAAGCTTTCTTT. It encodes CASVDRGEAFF.

For the CDR3, the DNA is TGTGCCAGCAGCTTACCAGGGGGCAACACTGAAGCTTTCTTT. It specifies CASSLPGGNTEAFF. The chain combines TRBV7-2 with TRBJ1-1; TRBD1 agrees at 8 bases. CDR3 length: 14 amino acids. The J segment lost 2 bases and the V segment lost 2 bases, leaving 1 base of the junction unmatched. Germline assignment: CDR1 SGHTA and CDR2 FQGNSA.

This chain uses TRBV28 with TRBJ2-3; 16 positions agree with TRBD2. V was pared by 3 bases and J by 3 bases, with 9 bases of the junction left unmatched. The CDR3 loop spans 19 amino acids. Germline lookup yields CDR1 MDHEN and CDR2 SYDVKM. The DNA for the CDR3 is TGTGCCAGCAGTTTTTTTCGGGGACTAGCGGGAGGGCCAACAGATACGCAGTATTTT. Its translation is CASSFFRGLAGGPTDTQYF.

The rearrangement uses TRBV19 and TRBJ2-5; TRBD2 agrees at 11 bases. V shed 5 bases, J shed 3 bases, and the junction held 5 bases outside the gene matches. The CDR3 contains 15 residues. Germline V gene sequence: CDR1 LNHDA, CDR2 SQIVND (reference sequence). CDR3 DNA sequence: TGTGCCAGTAGTTCTCAACTAGCGGGAGAAGAGACCCAGTACTTC. Translation gives CASSSQLAGEETQYF.

This chain uses TRBV5-1 with TRBJ1-1, with D possibly matching TRBD1 (5 bases). The CDR3 runs 13 residues. Trimming stripped 2 bases from V and 7 bases from J, with 12 bases between. The germline CDR1 and CDR2 sequences are SGHRS and YFSETQ. The CDR3 region is CASSFGTEGEAFF. CDR3 bases: TGCGCCAGCAGCTTCGGGACTGAGGGTGAAGCTTTCTTT.

The chain recombines TRBV30 with TRBJ1-5; unclear D gene. With 2 bases removed from V and 5 bases from J, the gap between germline ends came to 7 bases. The germline gives CDR1 GTSNPN, CDR2 SVGIG (reference sequence). This CDR3 contains 12 residues. CDR3 sequence reads: CAWSRLDQPQHF. The CDR3 nucleotides are TGTGCCTGGAGTCGTCTAGATCAGCCCCAGCATTTT.